This entry lists 20 T cell receptor beta chains sequenced from one sample in a study of T cells in Graves' hyperthyroidism and ophthalmopathy. Researchers amplified the TCR beta CDR3 regions from RNA transcripts. The primer set for the first-round RT-PCR of the TCR CDR3 was HTBI. TCRdb analysed the multiplex PCR reads with MiXCR anew, one entry per CDR3 protein. Among 500,000 or so distinct CDR3 sequences listed, roughly 16% were seen once. Sequencing was carried out using blood. Every receptor here comes from a woman aged 25 to 45 with Graves' ophthalmopathy.

This clonotype was counted ten times or more. The V and J genes are TRBV2 and TRBJ1-1; D possibly corresponds to TRBD1 (5 bases). This CDR3 region has 15 residues. Trimming stripped 3 bases from V and 6 bases from J, with 17 bases between. Germline V CDR1 and CDR2: SNHLY, FYNNEI. The CDR3 nucleotides read TGTGCCAGCAGTGACCGGCAGGGACTGAGGGCTGAAGCTTTCTTT. This translates into CASSDRQGLRAEAFF.

This clonotype was seen ten or more times. This chain joins TRBV6-1 and TRBJ2-1; 8 bases are a match to TRBD1. Trimming took 8 bases from V and 2 from J; bases not matched to a gene: 5. Germline-derived CDR1 and CDR2 are MNHNS and SASEGT. The CDR3 is 14 residues long. CDR3 sequence (DNA): TGTGCCAGCCTGGGACAGGTCCCCTACAATGAGCAGTTCTTC. Encoded protein: CASLGQVPYNEQFF.

The chain is built from TRBV27 and TRBJ2-3, with D perhaps TRBD2 (6 bases). CDR1 MNHEY and CDR2 SMNVEV come from the germline V gene (reference sequence). V gave up 6 bases and J gave up 6 bases, with 19 bases separating them. The CDR3 runs to 15 residues. The CDR3 nucleotides are TGTGCCAGCAGCCAACAGCCCCTACTAGCTGATACGCAGTATTTT. Amino acids: CASSQQPLLADTQYF.

The chain joins TRBV4-1 to TRBJ2-7; 12 bases map to TRBD2. The CDR3 is 16 residues long. J was trimmed by 7 bases and V by 4 bases; bases with no gene match: 11. From germline, CDR1 is MGHRA and CDR2 YSYEKL. The CDR3 DNA sequence: TGCGCCAGCAGCCCCCGGACTAGCGGGATTTTGTTAGAGCAGTACTTC. Protein: CASSPRTSGILLEQYF.

This chain joins TRBV6-2 or TRBV6-3 and TRBJ2-5; either TRBD1 or TRBD2 may supply D (5 bases each). V lost 5 bases and J lost 5, with 18 bases in between. The CDR3 length is 15 residues. Germline V gene sequence: CDR1 MNHEY, CDR2 SVGEGT. CDR3 sequence: CASSPPRGAGETQYF. The CDR3 DNA sequence: TGTGCCAGCAGTCCCCCTCGAGGGGCCGGGGAGACCCAGTACTTC.

CDR3 loop: CASSLGGGSGTDTQYF. The DNA of the CDR3 is TGTGCCAGCAGTTTAGGGGGAGGTAGTGGCACAGATACGCAGTATTTT. The chain carries TRBV28 and TRBJ2-3, with a possible D match to TRBD2 (6 bases). Looked up from germline, CDR1 is MDHEN and CDR2 is SYDVKM. The CDR3 is made up of 16 amino acids. V lost 2 bases and J lost 1, with 13 bases in between. Supplemented by reference TRBV28 and TRBJ2-3, the full variable domain reads DVKVTQSSRYLVKRTGEKVFLECVQDMDHENMFWYRQDPGLGLRLIYFSYDVKMKEKGDIPEGYSVSREKKERFSLILESASTNQTSMYLCASSLGGGSGTDTQYFGPGTRLTVL.

This clonotype showed up just a few times. V usage is TRBV30 and J usage is TRBJ2-5; tentatively, D is TRBD1 or TRBD2 (5 bases each). The germline V gene encodes CDR1 GTSNPN and CDR2 SVGIG (reference sequence). Trimming removed 7 bases at V and 5 bases at J, with 20 bases between. The CDR3 loop spans 14 amino acids. The CDR3 DNA follows: TGTGCCTTTAAGACCGCCGGGACCCTGGAGACCCAGTACTTC. Protein product: CAFKTAGTLETQYF.

This clonotype was observed once. The chain uses TRBV29-1 and TRBJ2-3, with 10 nucleotides matching TRBD1. This CDR3 is 17 amino acids long. The germline gives CDR1 SQVTM, CDR2 ANQGSEA. V shed 0 bases, J shed 1 base, and the junction held 7 bases outside the gene matches. The CDR3 spells CSVEDSTGTGGTDTQYF. The CDR3 region has the DNA TGCAGCGTTGAAGACTCGACCGGGACAGGGGGCACAGATACGCAGTATTTT.

V is TRBV19 and J is TRBJ1-5; a weak D match, TRBD1 (6 bases). Germline CDR1 is LNHDA and CDR2 is SQIVND (reference sequence). Trimming removed 7 bases at V and 7 bases at J, with 11 bases between. The CDR3 runs 12 residues. CDR3 nucleotide sequence: TGTGCCAGTATTCAGGGGAGGCAGCCCCAGCATTTT. Protein sequence: CASIQGRQPQHF.

This clonotype occurred a few times. A much more abundant neighbour one base away suggests this may be a read error. The J gene is TRBJ1-2, the V gene TRBV6-1, with 8 bases matching TRBD1. After removal of 3 bases from V and 6 bases from J, the junction contained 9 bases not matched to a gene. The CDR3 totals 15 residues. CDR1 is MNHNS, CDR2 SASEGT, per germline. The CDR3 DNA sequence: TGTGCCAGCAGTGACCGGGACAGGAGACCTGATGGCTACACCTTC. Protein product: CASSDRDRRPDGYTF.

This clonotype was seen repeatedly, ten times or more. The rearrangement links TRBV6-1 to TRBJ1-1, with TRBD1 matching over 9 bases. CDR1 and CDR2 (germline): MNHNS, SASEGT. V lost 8 bases to trimming and J lost 5 bases; unmatched junction nucleotides: 6. This CDR3 has 13 amino acids. CDR3 DNA: TGTGCCAGCGGGGGGACAGGGAGAACTGAAGCTTTCTTT. Amino acids: CASGGTGRTEAFF.

The chain recombines TRBV12-3 or TRBV12-4 with TRBJ2-5; 8 positions agree with TRBD1. The trim removed 5 bases at V and 7 bases at J, leaving 3 bases unmatched. CDR3 length: 12 amino acids. CDR3 DNA sequence: TGTGCCAGCAGTCAGGGGGCTGGGACCCAGTACTTC. This sequence encodes CASSQGAGTQYF.

The genes are TRBV6-2 or TRBV6-3 and TRBJ2-1, with D perhaps TRBD2 (5 bases). Between the trimmed V and J ends, which lost 2 bases and 7 bases, there was a span of 18 bases. Germline V gene sequence: CDR1 MNHEY, CDR2 SVGEGT. The CDR3 is 16 amino acids. CDR3 residues: CASSYSKGFRGNEQFF. CDR3 in DNA: TGTGCCAGCAGTTACAGTAAGGGCTTTCGAGGGAATGAGCAGTTCTTC.

This chain joins TRBV7-8 and TRBJ1-4, with 7 bases matching TRBD1. Trimming took 1 base from V and 4 from J; bases not matched to a gene: 6. Germline-derived CDR1 and CDR2 are SGHVS and FQNEAQ. The CDR3 loop spans 16 amino acids. This CDR3 is CASSLEGTALNEKLFF. The CDR3 nucleotides read TGTGCCAGCAGCTTAGAAGGGACAGCCCTTAATGAAAAACTGTTTTTT.

In this sample, this clonotype turned up many times. The chain has TRBV30 and TRBJ2-7; D gene uncertain. CDR3 length: 12 residues. V was shortened by 0 bases and J by 6 bases, with 9 bases between the two germline ends. CDR1 is GTSNPN and CDR2 is SVGIG in the germline V gene (reference sequence). The CDR3 bases are TGTGCCTGGAGTGTAATCGGAAGCGAGCAGTACTTC. Protein sequence: CAWSVIGSEQYF.

The gene calls are TRBV20-1 and TRBJ2-7; a weak D match, TRBD2 (5 bases). The CDR3 loop spans 13 amino acids. Trimming removed 5 bases at V and 4 bases at J, with 15 bases between. Germline assignment: CDR1 DFQATT and CDR2 SNEGSKA (reference sequence). The CDR3 protein is CSARGWANYEQYF. The CDR3 nucleotides are TGCAGTGCTCGAGGGTGGGCTAATTACGAGCAGTACTTC.

This clonotype was seen many times. The CDR3 protein is CASSFDTEAFF. CDR3 nucleotide sequence: TGTGCCAGCAGCTTTGATACTGAAGCTTTCTTT. The chain combines TRBV7-9 with TRBJ1-1; D call uncertain. Trimming shortened V by 3 bases and J by 5 bases, and 4 bases separated the two germline ends. Germline V CDR1 and CDR2: SEHNR, FQNEAQ (reference sequence). CDR3 length: 11 residues.

This clonotype was detected many times. V and J are TRBV11-3 and TRBJ2-1; 10 nucleotides match TRBD2. The germline V gene encodes CDR1 SGHNT and CDR2 YENEEA. V dropped 0 bases and J dropped 0; count of bases not matched to a gene: 11. This CDR3 has 20 residues. The CDR3: CASSLDLRTSGPSSYNEQFF. CDR3 DNA: TGTGCCAGCAGCTTAGATCTGAGGACTAGCGGTCCTAGCTCCTACAATGAGCAGTTCTTC.

A few counts support this clonotype. The rearrangement uses TRBV29-1 and TRBJ2-1, with D possibly TRBD1 on 6 matching bases. The germline V gene has CDR1 SQVTM and CDR2 ANQGSEA. The CDR3 runs to 11 residues. Trimming cost V 7 bases and J 6 bases, with 10 bases left between them. CDR3 sequence: CSAPGVNEQFF. As DNA, the CDR3 is TGCAGCGCCCCAGGGGTCAATGAGCAGTTCTTC.

This clonotype was counted at least ten times. The chain carries TRBV7-9 and TRBJ2-5, with 8 bases fitting TRBD1. Losses at the gene ends were 2 bases for V and 2 bases for J; bases not matched to a gene: 7. The CDR3 totals 16 residues. CDR1 and CDR2 (germline): SEHNR, FQNEAQ (reference sequence). CDR3 DNA sequence: TGTGCCAGCAGCTTAAAAGGCGGGACAGGTCAAGAGACCCAGTACTTC. It yields the protein CASSLKGGTGQETQYF.